These 32 T cell receptor beta chains came from one sample sequenced in a study of T-cell reconstitution after alpha-beta-depleted transplantation in children. The library targeted TCRbeta and was prepared with unique molecular identifiers. TCRdb ran MiXCR on the PCR reads and lists one entry per CDR3 protein. The data show 300,000 or so distinct CDR3 sequences, more than 20% seen once. Sequencing used PBMCs, mostly from graft donor cells, obtained 180 days after TCRalphabeta/CD19-depleted stem cell transplant. These receptors were collected from a male patient between 10 and 17 years old who had a stem cell transplant for acute lymphoblastic leukemia, so the T cells may come from the graft donor.

This chain connects TRBV7-9 to TRBJ2-7; D possibly corresponds to TRBD2 (6 bases). The V gene's germline CDR1 is SEHNR and CDR2 FQNEAQ (reference sequence). Deletions cut 1 base from V and 3 bases from J, with 13 bases between. The CDR3 is made up of 15 amino acids. CDR3 DNA sequence: TGTGCCAGCAGCTTAGGCTGGGGAGGTGACTACGAGCAGTACTTC. Translated: CASSLGWGGDYEQYF.

The chain recombines TRBV7-3 with TRBJ2-5, with 16 bases that match TRBD2. The CDR3 runs to 17 residues. J lost 5 bases, V lost 4 bases, and 7 bases had no gene match. Germline V CDR1 and CDR2: SGHTA, FQGTGA. CDR3 bases: TGTGCCAGCAGCTGGGGACTAGCGGGAGGGCCGCGGGAGACCCAGTACTTC. Translation: CASSWGLAGGPRETQYF.

The chain uses TRBV18 and TRBJ2-3, with a tentative D call TRBD2 (6 bases). CDR3 length: 15 amino acids. Germline V lookup: CDR1 KGHSH, CDR2 LQKENI. The ends were cut back, 3 bases at V and 5 bases at J, with 15 bases in the middle. CDR3: CASSPSSGAVDTQYF. DNA of the CDR3: TGTGCCAGCTCACCCTCATCGGGAGCGGTAGATACGCAGTATTTT.

The chain combines TRBV20-1 with TRBJ1-2; maybe TRBD1 (5 bases). From germline, CDR1 is DFQATT and CDR2 SNEGSKA (reference sequence). Between the trimmed V and J ends, which lost 5 bases and 7 bases, there was a span of 11 bases. The CDR3 extends over 11 amino acids. The CDR3 sequence: CSAFQGSGYTF. CDR3 in DNA: TGCAGTGCTTTCCAGGGAAGTGGCTACACCTTC.

This clonotype has only a few counts. The V and J genes are TRBV7-3 and TRBJ1-1; the D is unclear. This CDR3 has 15 residues. The germline V gene has CDR1 SGHTA and CDR2 FQGTGA. V gave up 2 bases and J gave up 4 bases, with 14 bases separating them. CDR3 amino acids: CASSLESTRTTEAFF. In DNA form, the CDR3 reads TGTGCCAGCAGCTTAGAGTCCACTAGAACCACTGAAGCTTTCTTT.

The chain uses TRBV9 and TRBJ2-7, with 9 positions matching TRBD1. V was pared by 4 bases and J by 3 bases, with 8 bases of the junction left unmatched. Germline-derived CDR1 and CDR2 are SGDLS and YYNGEE. This CDR3 contains 15 residues. The CDR3, as DNA: TGTGCCAGCAGCCCAGGACAGGGGTGGTTCTACGAGCAGTACTTC. Its protein product is CASSPGQGWFYEQYF. Variable domain in full (rest from reference TRBV9 and TRBJ2-7): DSGVTQTPKHLITATGQRVTLRCSPRSGDLSVYWYQQSLDQGLQFLIQYYNGEERAKGNILERFSAQQFPDLHSELNLSSLELGDSALYFCASSPGQGWFYEQYFGPGTRLTVT.

The CDR3 DNA sequence: TGTGCCAGCAACTCCTTTGCAAACCTCCTACGGGAGCAGTACTTC. As protein: CASNSFANLLREQYF. The genes are TRBV9 and TRBJ2-7; D not certain. The CDR3 sequence is 15 residues long. CDR1 SGDLS and CDR2 YYNGEE come from the germline V gene. V lost 6 bases and J lost 7, with 23 bases in between.

The V gene is TRBV4-1, the J gene TRBJ2-7; D might be TRBD2 (6 bases). This CDR3 spans 15 amino acids. The V and J ends lost 1 base and 6 bases respectively, with 16 bases between them. Germline assignment: CDR1 MGHRA and CDR2 YSYEKL. The CDR3 here is CASSQGDSGAIEQYF. The DNA for the CDR3 is TGCGCCAGCAGCCAAGGCGATAGCGGCGCCATCGAGCAGTACTTC.

This clonotype was detected a few times. J is TRBJ2-5 and V is TRBV27, with 10 positions matching TRBD1. The CDR3 runs to 15 residues. Germline loops: CDR1 MNHEY, CDR2 SMNVEV (reference sequence). V lost 5 bases and J lost 5; bases outside the gene matches: 8. CDR3 sequence: CASSATGGRWETQYF. In DNA form, the CDR3 reads TGTGCCAGCAGTGCGACAGGGGGCAGATGGGAGACCCAGTACTTC.

The chain is built from TRBV7-9 and TRBJ1-1; D is uncertain. Germline V gene data show CDR1 as SEHNR and CDR2 as FQNEAQ (reference sequence). The CDR3 is 15 amino acids. Trimming took 4 bases from V and 1 from J, leaving 13 bases between them. CDR3 sequence (DNA): TGTGCCAGCAGCTCACTACCGGGATCGAACACTGAAGCTTTCTTT. Protein sequence: CASSSLPGSNTEAFF.

The V call is TRBV12-3 or TRBV12-4, the J call TRBJ1-2; the D gene is possibly TRBD1 (5 bases). V was pared by 7 bases and J by 7 bases, with 10 bases between. This CDR3 is built from 11 residues. CDR3 region: CASNRGAGYTF. CDR3 sequence (DNA): TGTGCCAGCAACCGAGGGGCTGGCTACACCTTC.

The V gene is TRBV5-1, the J gene TRBJ2-3; weak D call: TRBD1 (6 bases). The CDR3 runs to 20 residues. The germline V gene encodes CDR1 SGHRS and CDR2 YFSETQ. V lost 3 bases and J lost 0, with 26 bases in between. CDR3 loop: CASSSPQGQQLLFSTDTQYF. The CDR3 region has the DNA TGCGCCAGCAGCTCCCCTCAAGGACAGCAGCTTCTTTTTAGCACAGATACGCAGTATTTT.

In this sample, this clonotype turned up a few times. The rearrangement links TRBV25-1 to TRBJ2-7; 7 nucleotides line up with TRBD1. Germline V lookup: CDR1 MGHDK, CDR2 SYGVNS. V was clipped by 3 bases and J by 2 bases; unmatched bases: 4. There are 14 residues in the CDR3. The CDR3 DNA follows: TGTGCCAGCAGTGAGTGGGACAGCCCCTACGAGCAGTACTTC. Protein sequence: CASSEWDSPYEQYF.

This clonotype came up a few times. The gene calls are TRBV7-3 and TRBJ2-3, with 9 bases that match TRBD2. Germline trimming cut 6 bases from V and 3 bases from J; bases unmatched to any gene: 7. This CDR3 contains 15 residues. Germline CDR1 reads SGHTA; CDR2 reads FQGTGA. CDR3 nucleotides: TGTGCCAGCAGATTAGCGGGAGAGTTGACAGATACGCAGTATTTT. It translates to CASRLAGELTDTQYF.

This clonotype was counted between two and nine times. The chain recombines TRBV9 with TRBJ2-3; 11 positions agree with TRBD2. V shed 1 base and J 3 bases; nucleotides not matched to a gene: 1. CDR3 size: 15 residues. Per the germline V gene, CDR1 is SGDLS and CDR2 is YYNGEE. CDR3: CASSVRLAGTDTQYF. The CDR3 DNA follows: TGTGCCAGCAGCGTACGACTAGCGGGGACAGATACGCAGTATTTT. The complete variable domain, with remaining parts taken from reference TRBV9 and TRBJ2-3, reads DSGVTQTPKHLITATGQRVTLRCSPRSGDLSVYWYQQSLDQGLQFLIQYYNGEERAKGNILERFSAQQFPDLHSELNLSSLELGDSALYFCASSVRLAGTDTQYFGPGTRLTVL.

The V and J genes are TRBV6-1 and TRBJ2-2, with D possibly matching TRBD1 (5 bases). Trimming removed 7 bases at V and 0 bases at J, with 18 bases between. The CDR3 has 17 amino acids. Germline values: CDR1 MNHNS, CDR2 SASEGT. CDR3 amino acids: CASTLLLGLSNTGELFF. The CDR3 DNA reads TGTGCCAGCACCCTTCTACTGGGGCTATCGAACACCGGGGAGCTGTTTTTT.

The chain uses TRBV4-1 and TRBJ2-1; no clear D gene. CDR3 length equals 18 residues. CDR1 and CDR2 from the germline V gene are MGHRA and YSYEKL. The V and J ends lost 3 bases and 0 bases respectively, with 18 bases between them. The CDR3 region is CASSHGIIARSSYNEQFF. Here the CDR3 DNA reads TGCGCCAGCAGCCATGGTATTATAGCTCGTAGCTCCTACAATGAGCAGTTCTTC.

The chain combines TRBV2 with TRBJ2-2; 9 nucleotides match TRBD1. The CDR3 covers 15 residues. The germline V gene has CDR1 SNHLY and CDR2 FYNNEI. The junction had 0 bases not matched to a gene; V was cut back by 4 bases and J by 0 bases. CDR3 nucleotides: TGTGCCAGCAGTGGACAGGGGGCGAACACCGGGGAGCTGTTTTTT. It specifies CASSGQGANTGELFF.

The V call is TRBV24-1, the J call TRBJ2-1; 8 bases fit TRBD1. Germline V lookup: CDR1 KGHDR, CDR2 SFDVKD. The CDR3 loop spans 16 amino acids. The V gene end was trimmed by 5 bases and the J gene end by 5 bases; junction bases not matched to a gene: 10. DNA for the CDR3: TGTGCCACCAGTGCGCCCCTCCGGACAGGGAACAATGAGCAGTTCTTC. Its protein is CATSAPLRTGNNEQFF.

The chain joins TRBV7-3 to TRBJ2-2; D unresolved. V was pared by 1 base and J by 3 bases, with 6 bases between. CDR3 size: 14 residues. The germline V gene encodes CDR1 SGHTA and CDR2 FQGTGA. CDR3 region: CASSLIQDTGELFF. The DNA of the CDR3 is TGTGCCAGCAGCTTAATCCAGGACACCGGGGAGCTGTTTTTT.

The V gene is TRBV3-1, the J gene TRBJ2-1; 9 bases match TRBD2. V trimming: 4 bases; J trimming: 9 bases; junction bases outside the gene matches: 4. The CDR3 runs 13 residues. Germline CDR1 is LGHDT and CDR2 is YNNKEL (reference sequence). CDR3 DNA sequence: TGTGCCAGCAGCCCCATGCGGGAGGGTGAGCAGTTCTTC. Translating it yields CASSPMREGEQFF.

This clonotype has a handful of counts. The chain has TRBV20-1 and TRBJ2-6; the D is unclear. V lost 4 bases to trimming and J lost 0 bases, with 19 bases between them. The CDR3 loop spans 18 amino acids. The germline V gene encodes CDR1 DFQATT and CDR2 SNEGSKA (reference sequence). The CDR3 DNA sequence: TGCAGTGCTAAGGATCGTGAGCATCCCTTCTCTGGGGCCAACGTCCTGACTTTC. This gives the protein CSAKDREHPFSGANVLTF.

This clonotype was seen ten or more times. The chain employs TRBV4-1 and TRBJ2-5; D call uncertain. The CDR3 runs to 14 residues. Trimming removed 0 bases from V and 2 bases from J, with 7 bases in between. Germline V gene lookup returns CDR1 MGHRA and CDR2 YSYEKL. CDR3 protein: CASSQEQRQETQYF. CDR3 DNA sequence: TGCGCCAGCAGCCAAGAACAGCGACAAGAGACCCAGTACTTC.

This clonotype came up a few times. The chain employs TRBV7-8 and TRBJ2-7; 11 bases are a match to TRBD2. There are 18 residues in the CDR3. The V segment lost 2 bases and the J segment 0 bases; nucleotides outside the gene matches: 9. The germline V gene has CDR1 SGHVS and CDR2 FQNEAQ. This CDR3 reads CASSLKGLAGGPSYEQYF. The DNA for the CDR3 is TGTGCCAGCAGCTTAAAGGGCCTAGCGGGAGGCCCCTCCTACGAGCAGTACTTC.

This clonotype occurred a few times. The chain carries TRBV20-1 and TRBJ2-7; the match to TRBD1 covers 9 bases. Trimming took 6 bases from V and 3 from J; bases not matched to a gene: 3. Germline CDR1 is DFQATT and CDR2 is SNEGSKA (reference sequence). This CDR3 is 12 amino acids long. The CDR3 loop reads CSAPGQGYEQYF. The CDR3 DNA reads TGCAGTGCCCCGGGACAGGGCTACGAGCAGTACTTC.

This clonotype showed up just a few times. The gene calls are TRBV11-2 and TRBJ2-2; D unclear. The ends were cut back, 1 base at V and 6 bases at J, with 18 bases in the middle. This CDR3 spans 17 amino acids. Germline-derived CDR1 and CDR2 are SGHAT and FQNNGV. CDR3 DNA sequence: TGTGCCAGCAGCTTAGGTCTCGTGTGGGCGCGCTCCGGGGAGCTGTTTTTT. Amino acid sequence: CASSLGLVWARSGELFF.

This clonotype occurred a few times. The chain has TRBV7-2 and TRBJ1-5; a weak D match, TRBD1 (6 bases). Trimming left V 4 bases short and J 3 bases short, with 10 bases between. Germline V CDR1 and CDR2: SGHTA, FQGNSA. The CDR3 consists of 14 residues. The CDR3 is CASSSQGFNQPQHF. Here the CDR3 DNA reads TGTGCCAGCAGCTCTCAGGGGTTCAATCAGCCCCAGCATTTT.

This clonotype was seen a handful of times. The chain employs TRBV4-2 and TRBJ2-7; D is undetermined. The germline CDR1 and CDR2 sequences are LGHNA and YNFKEQ. Trimming removed 2 bases at V and 3 bases at J, with 8 bases between. The CDR3 length is 13 residues. The CDR3 protein is CASSQWVSYEQYF. The CDR3 DNA is TGTGCCAGCAGCCAATGGGTCAGCTACGAGCAGTACTTC.

This clonotype has only a few counts. The chain uses TRBV12-5 and TRBJ1-4; tentative D call: TRBD1 (6 bases). Germline V lookup: CDR1 LGHNT, CDR2 FRNRAP. There are 15 residues in the CDR3. V dropped 6 bases and J dropped 5 bases, with 16 bases sitting between them. DNA of the CDR3: TGTGCTAGTGGCGCAGGGGACAAATTGAATGAAAAACTGTTTTTT. Translated, it gives CASGAGDKLNEKLFF.

The table lists this clonotype with a few counts. The genes are TRBV7-2 and TRBJ2-1; no definite D call. The CDR3 totals 12 residues. Trimming removed 0 bases at V and 10 bases at J, with 7 bases between. From germline, CDR1 is SGHTA and CDR2 FQGNSA. The CDR3 region is CASSLASREQFF. The CDR3 DNA is TGTGCCAGCAGCTTAGCGTCCAGGGAGCAGTTCTTC.

In its sample, this clonotype was seen a few times. This chain connects TRBV12-3 or TRBV12-4 to TRBJ2-5; D perhaps matches TRBD1 (6 bases). V dropped 4 bases and J dropped 2 bases, with 8 bases sitting between them. The CDR3 loop spans 13 amino acids. The CDR3 is CASSYRAQETQYF. CDR3 bases: TGTGCCAGCAGTTACAGGGCACAAGAGACCCAGTACTTC.

This clonotype was counted only a few times. The gene calls are TRBV2 and TRBJ2-1, with TRBD2 matching over 9 bases. V dropped 6 bases and J dropped 2; count of bases not matched to a gene: 5. CDR1 SNHLY and CDR2 FYNNEI come from the germline V gene. The CDR3 runs 15 residues. The CDR3 DNA reads as TGTGCCAGCAGCGCCCTAGCGGGGACCTACAATGAGCAGTTCTTC. Translated, it gives CASSALAGTYNEQFF. Supplemented by reference TRBV2 and TRBJ2-1, the full variable domain reads EPEVTQTPSHQVTQMGQEVILRCVPISNHLYFYWYRQILGQKVEFLVSFYNNEISEKSEIFDDQFSVERPDGSNFTLKIRSTKLEDSAMYFCASSALAGTYNEQFFGPGTRLTVL.